The clone carrying this T cell receptor beta chain was observed a single time. No antigen is known for it. The germline V gene encodes CDR1 KGHDR and CDR2 SFDVKD. Trimming removed 11 bases from V and 0 bases from J, with 16 bases in between. This CDR3 is built from 15 residues. This record comes from a study of vaccination and CD4 T cells after COVID-19. Looking at the study overall: The convalescents included six males and four females, and among them two were Hispanic while seven were Caucasian.

Cultured CD4+ T cell DNA underwent sequencing with the Oncomine TCR Beta short-read assay. Genomic DNA was taken out of cultured CD4+ T cells by extraction. TCRdb re-called the PCR reads with MiXCR, one entry per CDR3 protein. The sample includes 12,000 to 15,000 distinct CDR3 sequences, about 55% of them seen just once. The treatment is: roughly 10-day PBMC culture with coronavirus spike peptide pools or control peptides (ViraFEST assay). Some 2.2 million PBMCs were grown per well alongside approximately 9.4 IU/ml IL-2 and 8 to 10 ug/ml peptide pools. This TCR came from a human donor who had recovered from COVID-19. The V call is TRBV24-1, the J call TRBJ1-5, with D possibly matching TRBD1 (6 bases). Source material: CD4+ T cells from blood, cultured in vitro. The CDR3 sequence is CASSPTGSSNQPQHF. CDR3 DNA: TGTGCCAGCTCACCAACAGGGAGTAGCAATCAGCCCCAGCATTTT.